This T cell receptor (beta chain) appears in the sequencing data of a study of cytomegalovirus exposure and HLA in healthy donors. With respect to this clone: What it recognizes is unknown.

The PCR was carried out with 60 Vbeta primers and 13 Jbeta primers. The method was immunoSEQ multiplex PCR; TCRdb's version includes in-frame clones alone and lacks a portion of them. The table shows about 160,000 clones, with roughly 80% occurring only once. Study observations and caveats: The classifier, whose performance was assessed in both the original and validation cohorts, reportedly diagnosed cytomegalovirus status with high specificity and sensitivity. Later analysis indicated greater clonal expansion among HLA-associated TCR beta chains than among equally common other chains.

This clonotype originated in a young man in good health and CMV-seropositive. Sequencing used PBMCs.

The CDR3: CSVQDEGNEQFF. CDR3 DNA: TGCAGCGTTCAGGATGAAGGTAATGAGCAGTTCTTC. This chain connects TRBV29-1 to TRBJ2-1; no clear D. The CDR3 is made up of 12 amino acids. The germline V gene encodes CDR1 SQVTM and CDR2 ANQGSEA. V was pared by 5 bases and J by 7 bases, with 12 bases between.